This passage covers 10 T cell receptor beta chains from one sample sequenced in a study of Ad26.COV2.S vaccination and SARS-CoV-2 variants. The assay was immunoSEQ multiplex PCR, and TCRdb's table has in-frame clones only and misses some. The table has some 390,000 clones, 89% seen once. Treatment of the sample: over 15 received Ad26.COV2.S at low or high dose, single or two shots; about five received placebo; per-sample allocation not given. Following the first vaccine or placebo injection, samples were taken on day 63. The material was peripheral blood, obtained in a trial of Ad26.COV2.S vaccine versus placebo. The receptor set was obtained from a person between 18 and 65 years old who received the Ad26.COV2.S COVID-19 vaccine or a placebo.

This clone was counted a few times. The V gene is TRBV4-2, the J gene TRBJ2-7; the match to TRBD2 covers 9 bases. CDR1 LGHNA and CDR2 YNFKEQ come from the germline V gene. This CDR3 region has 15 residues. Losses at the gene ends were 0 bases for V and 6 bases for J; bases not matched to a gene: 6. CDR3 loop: CASSQDPSGRIEQYF. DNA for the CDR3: TGTGCCAGCAGCCAAGATCCCAGCGGGAGGATCGAGCAGTACTTC.

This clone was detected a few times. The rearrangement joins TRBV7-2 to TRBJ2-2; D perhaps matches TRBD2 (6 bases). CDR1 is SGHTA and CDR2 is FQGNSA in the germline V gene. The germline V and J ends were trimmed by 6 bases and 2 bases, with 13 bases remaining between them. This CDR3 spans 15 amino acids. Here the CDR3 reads CASRTTGLNTGELFF. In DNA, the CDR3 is TGTGCCAGCAGGACTACGGGACTTAACACCGGGGAGCTGTTTTTT.

The CDR3 protein is CASSLTDVGTDTQYF. The CDR3 nucleotides are TGCGCCAGCAGCCTGACAGATGTGGGCACAGATACGCAGTATTTT. The chain is built from TRBV5-1 and TRBJ2-3; D perhaps matches TRBD1 (5 bases). Germline-derived CDR1 and CDR2 are SGHRS and YFSETQ. This CDR3 region has 15 residues. Trimming took off 4 bases at V and 1 base at J, with 13 bases between the two ends.

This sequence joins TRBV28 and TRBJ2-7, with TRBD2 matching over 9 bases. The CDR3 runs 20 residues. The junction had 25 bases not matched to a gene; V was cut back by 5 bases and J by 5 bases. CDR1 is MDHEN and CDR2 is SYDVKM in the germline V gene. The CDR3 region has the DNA TGTGCCAGCAGTCCTACCCGCGCTAGCGGGAACACTCTTCTGGTCCACGAGCAGTACTTC. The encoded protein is CASSPTRASGNTLLVHEQYF.

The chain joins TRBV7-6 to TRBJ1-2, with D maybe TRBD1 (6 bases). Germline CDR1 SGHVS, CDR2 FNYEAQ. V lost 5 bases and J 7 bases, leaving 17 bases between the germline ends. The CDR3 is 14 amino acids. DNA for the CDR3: TGTGCCAGCAGCCCTGAGGGGGGGGTAGGTGGCTACACCTTC. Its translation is CASSPEGGVGGYTF.

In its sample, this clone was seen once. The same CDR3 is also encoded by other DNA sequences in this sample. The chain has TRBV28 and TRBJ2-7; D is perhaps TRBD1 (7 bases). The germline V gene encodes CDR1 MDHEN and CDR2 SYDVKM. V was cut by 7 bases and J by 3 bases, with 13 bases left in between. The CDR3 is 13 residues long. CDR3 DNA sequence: TGTGCCAGCACCCCAGGGGGGTTCTACGAGCAGTACTTC. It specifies CASTPGGFYEQYF.

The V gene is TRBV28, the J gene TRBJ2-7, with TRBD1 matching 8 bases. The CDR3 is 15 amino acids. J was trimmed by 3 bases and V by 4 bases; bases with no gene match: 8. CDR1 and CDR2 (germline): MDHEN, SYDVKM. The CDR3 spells CASSYPRGLVYEQYF. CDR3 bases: TGTGCCAGCAGTTACCCCAGGGGGCTGGTCTACGAGCAGTACTTC. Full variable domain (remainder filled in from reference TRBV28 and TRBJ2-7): DVKVTQSSRYLVKRTGEKVFLECVQDMDHENMFWYRQDPGLGLRLIYFSYDVKMKEKGDIPEGYSVSREKKERFSLILESASTNQTSMYLCASSYPRGLVYEQYFGPGTRLTVT.

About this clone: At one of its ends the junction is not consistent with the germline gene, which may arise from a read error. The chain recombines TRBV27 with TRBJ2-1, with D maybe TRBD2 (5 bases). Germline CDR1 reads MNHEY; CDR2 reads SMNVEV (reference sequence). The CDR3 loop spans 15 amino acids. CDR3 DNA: TGTGCCAGCAGTCCAACCGAGGACTCCGACAATGAGCAGTTCTTC. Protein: CASSPTEDSDNEQFF.

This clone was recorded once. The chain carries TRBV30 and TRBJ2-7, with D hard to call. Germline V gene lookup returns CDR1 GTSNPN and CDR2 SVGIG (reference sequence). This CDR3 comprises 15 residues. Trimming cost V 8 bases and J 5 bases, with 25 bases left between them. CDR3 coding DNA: TGTGCCGCGGAGCCAAGTGTTGGAAGTGAGGACGAGCAGTACTTC. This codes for CAAEPSVGSEDEQYF.

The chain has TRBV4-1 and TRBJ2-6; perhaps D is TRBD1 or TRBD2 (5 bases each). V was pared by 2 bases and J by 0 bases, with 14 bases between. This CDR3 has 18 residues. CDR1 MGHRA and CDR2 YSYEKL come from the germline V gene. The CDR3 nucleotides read TGCGCCAGCAGCCAAACCGGGACGCTAAGCTCTGGGGCCAACGTCCTGACTTTC. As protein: CASSQTGTLSSGANVLTF.